A single sample is the source of the 14 T cell receptor beta chains below, sequenced in a study of shared clonotypes between healthy human individuals. Naive CD8 populations comprised CD45RO-negative cells positively selected for CCR7, excluding terminally differentiated effector memory CD45RA+ cells. Repertoires were generated with immunoSEQ multiplex PCR, while TCRdb's copy carries only in-frame clones and drops some. Among millions of clones listed, just under 95% were seen once. Sequencing was carried out using naive CD8+ T cells sorted from blood. Source of these receptors: a man aged 18 to 30 in good health.

The chain has TRBV10-1 and TRBJ1-5; D remains unclear. The CDR3 length is 11 residues. Germline V gene data show CDR1 as WNHNN and CDR2 as SYGVQD (reference sequence). The germline V and J ends were trimmed by 8 bases and 5 bases, with 7 bases remaining between them. The CDR3 spells CASPRDQPQHF. DNA of the CDR3: TGCGCCAGCCCCCGGGATCAGCCCCAGCATTTT.

This chain links TRBV7-9 with TRBJ1-4; no definite D call. The CDR3 extends over 14 amino acids. Germline CDR1 SEHNR, CDR2 FQNEAQ (reference sequence). Between the trimmed V and J ends, which lost 1 base and 6 bases, there was a span of 9 bases. The CDR3: CASSLEGIDEKLFF. DNA of the CDR3: TGTGCCAGCAGCTTAGAAGGGATTGATGAAAAACTGTTTTTT. Complete variable domain (other parts from reference TRBV7-9 and TRBJ1-4): DTGVSQNPRHKITKRGQNVTFRCDPISEHNRLYWYRQTLGQGPEFLTYFQNEAQLEKSRLLSDRFSAERPKGSFSTLEIQRTEQGDSAMYLCASSLEGIDEKLFFGSGTQLSVL.

Details on this clone: At the DNA level, this CDR3 is encoded by other sequences in the same sample as well. The V gene is TRBV6-5, the J gene TRBJ2-1, with no clear D. There are 14 residues in the CDR3. Germline-derived CDR1 and CDR2 are MNHEY and SVGAGI. V was trimmed by 0 bases and J by 4 bases, leaving 7 bases between them. The DNA for the CDR3 is TGTGCCAGCAGTTACTCTGGGATTTACAATGAGCAGTTCTTC. Amino acids: CASSYSGIYNEQFF.

This chain links TRBV29-1 with TRBJ1-2, with 7 bases fitting TRBD1. J gave up 4 bases and V 3 bases, and 8 bases lay outside the gene matches. The V gene's germline CDR1 is SQVTM and CDR2 ANQGSEA. CDR3 length: 14 amino acids. CDR3 in DNA: TGCAGCGTTGATAGGCGACAGGGAGTCTATGGCTACACCTTC. It codes for CSVDRRQGVYGYTF.

This chain connects TRBV28 to TRBJ2-1, with 8 nucleotides matching TRBD1. This CDR3 spans 14 amino acids. V lost 5 bases and J lost 6; bases outside the gene matches: 6. Germline V gene sequence: CDR1 MDHEN, CDR2 SYDVKM. The CDR3 spells CASSRTGMSNEQFF. The DNA of the CDR3 is TGTGCCAGCAGTCGGACAGGGATGAGCAATGAGCAGTTCTTC.

The genes are TRBV6-4 and TRBJ2-1; 10 nucleotides agree with TRBD1. The CDR3 consists of 13 residues. The J segment lost 8 bases and the V segment lost 6 bases, leaving 4 bases of the junction unmatched. Germline CDR1 and CDR2: MRHNA and SNTAGT. Here the CDR3 DNA reads TGTGCCAGCAGCCCCGGGACAGGGGATGAGCAGTTCTTC. This sequence encodes CASSPGTGDEQFF.

This chain uses TRBV6-1 with TRBJ2-3; D is ambiguous. The CDR3 consists of 15 residues. CDR1 and CDR2 from the germline V gene are MNHNS and SASEGT. Between the trimmed V and J ends, which lost 4 bases and 0 bases, there was a span of 11 bases. The CDR3 spells CASSAEFWSTDTQYF. Here the CDR3 DNA reads TGTGCCAGCAGTGCGGAGTTTTGGAGCACAGATACGCAGTATTTT.

Turning to this clone: Other DNA sequences in the same sample also yield this CDR3. The V call is TRBV7-9, the J call TRBJ2-7; D gene uncertain. CDR1 and CDR2 from the germline V gene are SEHNR and FQNEAQ (reference sequence). Trimming removed 2 bases from V and 0 bases from J, with 5 bases in between. This CDR3 is 13 amino acids long. This CDR3 reads CASSLRDSYEQYF. The DNA for the CDR3 is TGTGCCAGCAGCTTAAGGGACTCCTACGAGCAGTACTTC.

This clone appeared once. The V and J genes are TRBV21-1 and TRBJ2-2; TRBD1 is the table's D call and was not checked against the DNA. TRBV21-1 is assigned pseudogene status. The CDR3 spans 16 residues. The CDR3 DNA reads TGTGCCAGCATGGGTGGACAGACTGTTGTATACGGGGAGCTGTTTTTT. Its protein is CASMGGQTVVYGELFF.

Note on this clone: The same CDR3 is also encoded by other DNA sequences in this sample. The J gene is TRBJ1-5, the V gene TRBV9; D not certain. The CDR3 length is 13 residues. Germline assignment: CDR1 SGDLS and CDR2 YYNGEE. Trimming left V 0 bases short and J 3 bases short, with 4 bases between. CDR3 loop: CASSVGVNQPQHF. DNA for the CDR3: TGTGCCAGCAGCGTAGGCGTCAATCAGCCCCAGCATTTT.

The chain couples TRBV28 to TRBJ1-2; 7 bases match TRBD1. The CDR3 runs to 15 residues. Trimming took 6 bases from V and 4 from J; bases not matched to a gene: 11. Germline values: CDR1 MDHEN, CDR2 SYDVKM. CDR3 sequence reads: CASRPDLDRFYGYTF. The CDR3 nucleotides read TGTGCCAGCAGGCCGGACTTGGACAGGTTCTATGGCTACACCTTC.

This chain connects TRBV7-9 to TRBJ2-7; 8 positions match TRBD1. Germline V gives CDR1 SEHNR, CDR2 FQNEAQ (reference sequence). The CDR3 consists of 16 residues. V lost 5 bases and J lost 3; bases outside the gene matches: 12. This chain's CDR3 is CASSPPSGTGGYEQYF. The CDR3 coding sequence is TGTGCCAGCAGCCCCCCGTCCGGGACAGGAGGCTACGAGCAGTACTTC.

The chain carries TRBV5-4 and TRBJ1-2; TRBD1 might be the D (6 bases). V was shortened by 3 bases and J by 8 bases, with 14 bases between the two germline ends. This CDR3 contains 13 residues. The germline V gene encodes CDR1 SGHNT and CDR2 YYREEE (reference sequence). The CDR3 DNA reads TGTGCCAGCAGCTCAGGACTCCAGGGGGGCTACACCTTC. Amino acids: CASSSGLQGGYTF.

The chain recombines TRBV7-9 with TRBJ2-7, with 9 bases matching TRBD1. The CDR3 is made up of 19 amino acids. Losses at the gene ends were 4 bases for V and 4 bases for J; bases not matched to a gene: 20. Per the germline V gene, CDR1 is SEHNR and CDR2 is FQNEAQ (reference sequence). The CDR3 here is CASSSDRDREVIYGYEQYF. DNA of the CDR3: TGTGCCAGCAGCTCCGACCGGGACAGGGAGGTAATATACGGGTACGAGCAGTACTTC.